This TCR beta chain was recovered during a study of beta chain features in type 1 diabetes. Trimming took 3 bases from V and 3 from J; bases not matched to a gene: 6. Germline CDR1 and CDR2: SGHDT and YYEEEE. The CDR3 spans 15 residues. Study-wide results and caveats: Patients with type 1 diabetes carried fewer insertions and had more deletions at their VDJ junctions.

A few counts support this clone. Its antigen is still unknown. Isolated RNA was reverse transcribed in full, so expressed TCRB transcripts were sequenced. Repertoires were generated with immunoSEQ multiplex PCR, while TCRdb's copy carries only in-frame clones and drops some. Of fewer than 550,000 clones in the sample, more than 9.5% are singletons; the top ten hold over 0.035%. The sequencing sample was made of naive CD4+ T cells from blood. This chain joins TRBV5-6 and TRBJ2-3, with 8 bases fitting TRBD1. This receptor was taken from a woman aged 18 to 35 in good health. The CDR3 sequence is CASSYQDRVTDTQYF. CDR3 coding DNA: TGTGCCAGCAGCTATCAGGACAGGGTAACAGATACGCAGTATTTT.